Listed below are T cell receptor beta chains from one sample, sequenced in a study of cytomegalovirus exposure and HLA in healthy donors. Clones were sequenced by immunoSEQ multiplex PCR, and TCRdb holds only the in-frame ones, with some missing. The sample includes more than 55,000 clones, 89% of them seen just once. Source material: PBMCs. All receptors derive from a woman aged 18-29 years in good health and CMV-seronegative. Each CDR3 is given with its conserved first and last residue. The D gene is left open where the match is weak. Clone size, where shown, is once, few, many, or a class for clones that have expanded.

clone_size: once; d_call: TRBD2; v_call: TRBV28; j_call: TRBJ2-7; cdr3_nt: TGTGCCAGCAGTTTGGGACTAGCGGGGGCCAGCTCCTACGAGCAGTACTTC; cdr3_aa: CASSLGLAGASSYEQYF
clone_size: -; d_call: TRBD2; v_call: TRBV14; j_call: TRBJ2-1; cdr3_nt: TGTGCCAGCAGCCAAGAGGATTGGGAGGGAATCTACAATGAGCAGTTCTTC; cdr3_aa: CASSQEDWEGIYNEQFF
clone_size: -; d_call: TRBD1; v_call: TRBV19; j_call: TRBJ1-1; cdr3_nt: TGTGCCAGTACCTCCCTGCCGGGACAGGGACGCATGTACACTGAAGCTTTCTTT; cdr3_aa: CASTSLPGQGRMYTEAFF
clone_size: -; d_call: -; v_call: TRBV6-6; j_call: TRBJ2-7; cdr3_nt: TGTGCCAGCCGCCTAGAGGGCTACGAGCAGTACTTC; cdr3_aa: CASRLEGYEQYF
clone_size: -; d_call: TRBD2; v_call: TRBV19; j_call: TRBJ2-3; cdr3_nt: TGTGCCAGTAGTGTGTCTAGCGGGACACCTAGCACAGATACGCAGTATTTT; cdr3_aa: CASSVSSGTPSTDTQYF
clone_size: -; d_call: -; v_call: TRBV4-1; j_call: TRBJ1-1; cdr3_nt: TGCGCCAGCAGCCAAGGGGGGGAGCGCACTGAAGCTTTCTTT; cdr3_aa: CASSQGGERTEAFF
clone_size: -; d_call: TRBD2; v_call: TRBV6-4; j_call: TRBJ2-1; cdr3_nt: TGTGCCAGCAGTGAAGATAGCGGGAGTGCGTTTGAGCAGTTCTTC; cdr3_aa: CASSEDSGSAFEQFF
clone_size: -; d_call: TRBD1; v_call: TRBV27; j_call: TRBJ2-7; cdr3_nt: TGTGCCAGCAGTTTCGCAGGACAGGGCTACGAGCAGTACTTC; cdr3_aa: CASSFAGQGYEQYF
clone_size: -; d_call: -; v_call: TRBV13; j_call: TRBJ2-7; cdr3_nt: TGTGCCAGCAGCTTAGATGGGACTTCCTACGAGCAGTACTTC; cdr3_aa: CASSLDGTSYEQYF
clone_size: -; d_call: -; v_call: TRBV29-1; j_call: TRBJ1-1; cdr3_nt: TGCAGCGTTGGGGTCTGGGACACGAACACTGAAGCTTTCTTT; cdr3_aa: CSVGVWDTNTEAFF
clone_size: -; d_call: TRBD2; v_call: TRBV5-4; j_call: TRBJ2-7; cdr3_nt: TGTGCCAGCAGCTCGTCTAGCGGTCGAGGCGAGCAGTACTTC; cdr3_aa: CASSSSSGRGEQYF
clone_size: -; d_call: -; v_call: TRBV7-8; j_call: TRBJ2-3; cdr3_nt: TGTGCCAGCAGCTTATGGCCAGGGGGCACAGATACGCAGTATTTT; cdr3_aa: CASSLWPGGTDTQYF
clone_size: few; d_call: TRBD2; v_call: TRBV10-3; j_call: TRBJ2-1; cdr3_nt: TGTGCCATCAGTGACGGGGGGGGGATCCACTACAATGAGCAGTTCTTC; cdr3_aa: CAISDGGGIHYNEQFF
clone_size: medium-sized; d_call: -; v_call: TRBV10-3; j_call: TRBJ1-1; cdr3_nt: TGTGCCATCAGTGAGTCGGGAGGGAACACTGAAGCTTTCTTT; cdr3_aa: CAISESGGNTEAFF
clone_size: -; d_call: -; v_call: TRBV5-1; j_call: TRBJ1-3; cdr3_nt: TGCGCCAGCAGCTTGGGGCACCTTGGAAACACCATATATTTT; cdr3_aa: CASSLGHLGNTIYF
clone_size: -; d_call: TRBD1; v_call: TRBV5-4; j_call: TRBJ2-5; cdr3_nt: TGTGCCAGCAGCGCGTACAGGGGTTCCCAAGAGACCCAGTACTTC; cdr3_aa: CASSAYRGSQETQYF
clone_size: -; d_call: TRBD1; v_call: TRBV4-1; j_call: TRBJ2-5; cdr3_nt: TGCGCCAGCAGCCAAGGGGGACAGGGTCAGACCCAGTACTTC; cdr3_aa: CASSQGGQGQTQYF